Listed below are T cell receptor beta chains from one sample, sequenced in a study of cytomegalovirus exposure and HLA in healthy donors. Using immunoSEQ multiplex PCR, the repertoire was profiled, and TCRdb retains in-frame clones only, with some absent. The data contain 85,000 to 100,000 clones, about 76% of them singletons. The sequencing input was PBMCs. The receptors were sampled from a human donor in good health. The conserved cysteine and the conserved F or W are not part of the CDR3 here. Fields, in order: J gene, V gene, CDR3 protein.

TRBJ1-2 TRBV6-5 ASSYAGPGGYT
TRBJ1-3 TRBV10-3 AISVKGASGNTIY
TRBJ2-5 TRBV9 ASSVAGVRETQY
TRBJ2-2 TRBV19 AIGRGGQARTGELF
TRBJ1-1 TRBV27 ASSARKIRQKDSTEAF
TRBJ2-5 TRBV12-5 ASGLVLAGGRETQY
TRBJ1-2 TRBV7-8 ASSSQGGINYGYT
TRBJ2-2 TRBV9 ASSPRLAPNTGELF
TRBJ1-1 TRBV6-4 ASRDRGNTEAF
TRBJ2-5 TRBV5-4 ASSLVRSQETQY
TRBJ1-2 TRBV27 ASSPDRKYGYT
TRBJ1-1 TRBV12-5 ASAVTEAF
TRBJ2-7 TRBV14 ATRQGGYEQY
TRBJ1-2 TRBV6-5 ASSYSLEGAGYT
TRBJ2-7 TRBV5-1 ASSLSDHGLDEQY
TRBJ2-5 TRBV19 ASSIVTGGSLQETQY
- TRBV5-6 ASSLAGQVYEQY
TRBJ2-7 TRBV11-2 ASSLGDRGPYEQY
TRBJ1-1 TRBV18 ASSPLDRGPEAF
TRBJ1-1 TRBV9 ASSRYLEAVSTEAF
TRBJ2-2 TRBV29-1 SGGTAETGELF
TRBJ2-3 TRBV5-8 ASSEHLAGNTDTQY
TRBJ2-3 TRBV5-1 ASSLNFGTSGGTTDTQY
TRBJ1-2 TRBV29-1 SVDTGDGYT
TRBJ2-3 TRBV5-1 ASSPQAAETGTQY
TRBJ1-6 TRBV5-1 ASSARQGRDSPLH
TRBJ1-5 TRBV6-1 ASNIDRASNQPQH
TRBJ1-1 TRBV6-5 ASRQTTGVAEAF
TRBJ1-5 TRBV18 ASSSSGSRNQPQH
TRBJ2-5 TRBV7-2 ASSQPRGRVVETQY
TRBJ1-5 TRBV4-1 ASSQDPRGQPQH
TRBJ1-2 TRBV27 ASRAAQGSYGYT
- TRBV6-5 ASSLTDRGVYEQY